This note documents a single TCR beta chain sequence. Repertoires were generated with immunoSEQ multiplex PCR, while TCRdb's copy carries only in-frame clones and drops some. The repertoire holds fewer than 250,000 clones, with roughly 80% as singletons. This entry comes from a study of blood T cell repertoires in COVID-19. Input material: peripheral blood. This TCR derives from a woman in her 70s with acute or convalescent COVID-19.

DNA for the CDR3: TGTGCCAGCAGCGTAGCTGAGGCTAGCGGGGCCGATACGCAGTATTTT. It specifies CASSVAEASGADTQYF. The J gene is TRBJ2-3, the V gene TRBV9; 9 nucleotides match TRBD2. After removal of 0 bases from V and 6 bases from J, the junction contained 8 bases not matched to a gene. This CDR3 has 16 residues. Germline lookup yields CDR1 SGDLS and CDR2 YYNGEE.